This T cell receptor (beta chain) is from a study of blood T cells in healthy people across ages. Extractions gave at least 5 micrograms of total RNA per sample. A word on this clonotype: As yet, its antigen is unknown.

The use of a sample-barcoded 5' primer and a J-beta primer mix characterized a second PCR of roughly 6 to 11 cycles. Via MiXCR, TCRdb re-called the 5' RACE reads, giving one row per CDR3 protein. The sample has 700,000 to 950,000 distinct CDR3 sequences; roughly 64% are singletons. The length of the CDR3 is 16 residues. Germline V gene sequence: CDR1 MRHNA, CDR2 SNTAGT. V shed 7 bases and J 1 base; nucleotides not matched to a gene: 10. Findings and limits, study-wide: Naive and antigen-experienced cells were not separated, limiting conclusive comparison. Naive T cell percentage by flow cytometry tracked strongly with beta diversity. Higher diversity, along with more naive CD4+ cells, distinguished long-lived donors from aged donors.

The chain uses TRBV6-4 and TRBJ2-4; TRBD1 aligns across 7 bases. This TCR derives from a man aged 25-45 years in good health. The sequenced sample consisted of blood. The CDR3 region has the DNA TGTGCCAGCACCCAAACCGGGACAGAGGCCAAAAACATTCAGTACTTC. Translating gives CASTQTGTEAKNIQYF.